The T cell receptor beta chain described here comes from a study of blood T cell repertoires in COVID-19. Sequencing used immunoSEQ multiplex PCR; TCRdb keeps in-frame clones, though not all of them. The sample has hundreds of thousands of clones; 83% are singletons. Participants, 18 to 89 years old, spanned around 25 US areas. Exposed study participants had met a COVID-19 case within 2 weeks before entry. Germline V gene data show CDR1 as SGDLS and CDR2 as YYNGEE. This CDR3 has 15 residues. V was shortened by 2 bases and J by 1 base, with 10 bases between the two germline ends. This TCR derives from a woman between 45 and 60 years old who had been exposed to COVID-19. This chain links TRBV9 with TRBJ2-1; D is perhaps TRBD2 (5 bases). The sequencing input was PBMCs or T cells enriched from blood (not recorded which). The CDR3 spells CASSVQAVSYNEQFF. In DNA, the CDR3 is TGTGCCAGCAGCGTTCAAGCGGTTTCCTACAATGAGCAGTTCTTC. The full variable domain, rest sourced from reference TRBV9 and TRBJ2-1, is DSGVTQTPKHLITATGQRVTLRCSPRSGDLSVYWYQQSLDQGLQFLIQYYNGEERAKGNILERFSAQQFPDLHSELNLSSLELGDSALYFCASSVQAVSYNEQFFGPGTRLTVL.